Presented here are 27 T cell receptor beta chains from one specimen sequenced in a study of blood T cell repertoires in COVID-19. Using immunoSEQ multiplex PCR, the repertoire was profiled, and TCRdb retains in-frame clones only, with some absent. The top ten clones hold 0.95% to 1.3% of a sample with approximately 120,000 clones, 85% to 90% of them seen once. The specimen sequenced was peripheral blood. These receptors came from a human donor in a cohort sampled during active COVID-19.

V and J are TRBV7-9 and TRBJ1-1; D is unresolved. CDR3 length: 13 amino acids. The germline V gene encodes CDR1 SEHNR and CDR2 FQNEAQ (reference sequence). V was shortened by 6 bases and J by 0 bases, with 8 bases between the two germline ends. CDR3 protein: CASSSLMNTEAFF. The CDR3 DNA follows: TGTGCCAGCAGTTCCCTTATGAACACTGAAGCTTTCTTT.

The chain links TRBV19 to TRBJ1-5; D unresolved. The V end was cut by 7 bases, the J end by 0 bases, with 13 bases between. This CDR3 is built from 15 residues. Germline V gives CDR1 LNHDA, CDR2 SQIVND (reference sequence). CDR3 DNA sequence: TGTGCCAGTACTCTTGGGCAGAATAGCAATCAGCCCCAGCATTTT. Translated: CASTLGQNSNQPQHF.

The chain couples TRBV6-1 to TRBJ2-7, with D perhaps matching TRBD1 (6 bases). This CDR3 has 13 residues. Germline V gene data show CDR1 as MNHNS and CDR2 as SASEGT. V lost 1 base, J lost 2 bases, and 6 bases lay in between. CDR3 in amino acids: CASSEGTAYEQYF. As DNA, the CDR3 is TGTGCCAGCAGTGAAGGGACAGCCTACGAGCAGTACTTC.

The gene calls are TRBV6-5 and TRBJ1-1; D is ambiguous. Trimming cost V 6 bases and J 7 bases, with 9 bases left between them. Looked up from germline, CDR1 is MNHEY and CDR2 is SVGAGI. This CDR3 spans 11 amino acids. The CDR3 here is CASSETREAFF. The CDR3 nucleotides read TGTGCCAGCAGCGAGACACGTGAAGCTTTCTTT.

The chain carries TRBV11-2 and TRBJ2-6; 9 bases fit TRBD1. The CDR3 has 17 residues. V shed 7 bases and J 1 base; nucleotides not matched to a gene: 8. Per germline, CDR1 SGHAT and CDR2 FQNNGV. DNA for the CDR3: TGTGCCAGCACACCGGGACAGGGAAGGTCTGGGGCCAACGTCCTGACTTTC. Amino acids: CASTPGQGRSGANVLTF.

The chain couples TRBV5-1 to TRBJ1-2, with a tentative D call TRBD1 (5 bases). This CDR3 region has 14 residues. V lost 5 bases and J lost 8, with 19 bases in between. Germline CDR1 is SGHRS and CDR2 is YFSETQ. The CDR3 DNA reads TGCGCCAGCAGATACTCCCAGGGATCCGGAGGCTACACCTTC. Translation gives CASRYSQGSGGYTF. Full variable domain (rest looked up from reference TRBV5-1 and TRBJ1-2): KAGVTQTPRYLIKTRGQQVTLSCSPISGHRSVSWYQQTPGQGLQFLFEYFSETQRNKGNFPGRFSGRQFSNSRSEMNVSTLELGDSALYLCASRYSQGSGGYTFGSGTRLTVV.

The genes are TRBV29-1 and TRBJ2-4, with 12 positions matching TRBD2. CDR1 is SQVTM and CDR2 is ANQGSEA in the germline V gene. The length of the CDR3 is 14 residues. The J segment lost 5 bases and the V segment lost 4 bases, leaving 3 bases of the junction unmatched. The CDR3 nucleotides are TGCAGCGTTGGGCCTAGCGGGAGGGAAAACATTCAGTACTTC. Its protein is CSVGPSGRENIQYF.

This chain links TRBV28 with TRBJ2-5; maybe TRBD2 (7 bases). The CDR3 runs 15 residues. V was shortened by 6 bases and J by 5 bases, with 19 bases between the two germline ends. In germline, CDR1 is MDHEN, CDR2 SYDVKM. Written as DNA, the CDR3 is TGTGCCAGCAGGGGGCTGGGGGGGCGGCAGGAGACCCAGTACTTC. Translation gives CASRGLGGRQETQYF.

This clone appeared a few times. CDR3 sequence: CASSQGRDFGQPQHF. CDR3 nucleotide sequence: TGTGCCAGCAGCCAAGGCCGGGACTTCGGTCAGCCCCAGCATTTT. V usage is TRBV3-1 (or the pseudogene TRBV3-2) and J usage is TRBJ1-5; the D gene is possibly TRBD1 (5 bases). The V end lost 1 base, the J end lost 6 bases, and 13 bases lay between the germline ends. The V gene's germline CDR1 is LGHDT and CDR2 YNNKEL (reference sequence). CDR3 length: 15 residues.

The chain uses TRBV24-1 and TRBJ1-1; D possibly corresponds to TRBD1 (5 bases). Trimming left V 4 bases short and J 4 bases short, with 9 bases between. The CDR3 is made up of 13 amino acids. Germline V CDR1 and CDR2: KGHDR, SFDVKD. The CDR3 spells CATSDRRGTEAFF. The CDR3 nucleotides read TGTGCCACCAGTGACCGGAGGGGCACTGAAGCTTTCTTT.

The chain joins TRBV12-3 or TRBV12-4 to TRBJ2-5; TRBD1 aligns across 8 bases. V gave up 5 bases and J gave up 2 bases; unmatched junction bases: 1. The CDR3 contains 13 residues. In DNA form, the CDR3 reads TGTGCCAGCAGTAGACAGGGGCAAGAGACCCAGTACTTC. Amino acids: CASSRQGQETQYF.

The rearrangement uses TRBV19 and TRBJ2-7; 7 bases are a match to TRBD1. Germline V CDR1 and CDR2: LNHDA, SQIVND (reference sequence). There are 13 residues in the CDR3. Unmatched junction bases numbered 6, after V lost 8 bases and J lost 2 bases. CDR3 region: CASSGQTTYEQYF. Written as DNA, the CDR3 is TGTGCCAGTTCGGGACAGACAACCTACGAGCAGTACTTC.

This clone was observed once. The chain employs TRBV5-1 and TRBJ1-1, with D possibly TRBD1 on 5 matching bases. Deletions cut 5 bases from V and 5 bases from J, with 19 bases between. CDR1 and CDR2 (germline): SGHRS, YFSETQ. The CDR3 is 15 amino acids. In nucleotides, the CDR3 is TGCGCCAGCAGACTATCGACAGAAATGAGGACTGAAGCTTTCTTT. It translates to CASRLSTEMRTEAFF. The full variable domain, rest sourced from reference TRBV5-1 and TRBJ1-1, is KAGVTQTPRYLIKTRGQQVTLSCSPISGHRSVSWYQQTPGQGLQFLFEYFSETQRNKGNFPGRFSGRQFSNSRSEMNVSTLELGDSALYLCASRLSTEMRTEAFFGQGTRLTVV.

The chain has TRBV12-5 and TRBJ2-3; D uncertain. Trimming stripped 2 bases from V and 1 base from J, with 4 bases between. Germline lookup yields CDR1 LGHNT and CDR2 FRNRAP. The CDR3 runs 13 residues. The CDR3 nucleotides read TGTGCTAGTGGTTTGACAGGCACAGATACGCAGTATTTT. Its protein product is CASGLTGTDTQYF.

This clone was observed a handful of times. The gene calls are TRBV5-1 and TRBJ2-2; 9 bases line up with TRBD2. The junction had 4 bases not matched to a gene; V was cut back by 2 bases and J by 5 bases. Germline CDR1 reads SGHRS; CDR2 reads YFSETQ. The CDR3 has 15 amino acids. The DNA for the CDR3 is TGCGCCAGCAGCTTCTATAGCGGGAGAACCGGGGAGCTGTTTTTT. This translates into CASSFYSGRTGELFF.

This clone was counted only a few times. The rearrangement links TRBV6-1 to TRBJ2-6; D perhaps matches TRBD1 (6 bases). This CDR3 is built from 16 residues. CDR1 is MNHNS, CDR2 SASEGT, per germline. V gave up 4 bases and J gave up 1 base, with 11 bases separating them. This CDR3 reads CASSVGRGSGANVLTF. In DNA, the CDR3 is TGTGCCAGCAGTGTCGGCAGGGGTTCTGGGGCCAACGTCCTGACTTTC.

This rearrangement joins TRBV5-5 to TRBJ2-1; TRBD2 agrees at 10 bases. CDR1 and CDR2 from the germline V gene are SGHKS and YYEKEE (reference sequence). J gave up 5 bases and V 4 bases, and 9 bases lay outside the gene matches. This CDR3 comprises 16 residues. The CDR3 loop is CASSTLRTSGHNEQFF. CDR3 nucleotides: TGTGCCAGCAGCACCCTCAGGACTAGCGGCCACAATGAGCAGTTCTTC.

The chain joins TRBV7-9 to TRBJ1-2; no reliable D call. This CDR3 has 15 amino acids. The germline gives CDR1 SEHNR, CDR2 FQNEAQ (reference sequence). V lost 0 bases to trimming and J lost 5 bases, with 13 bases between them. CDR3 DNA sequence: TGTGCCAGCAGCTTAGCGCTCGGAGGAACTTATGGCTACACCTTC. Encoded protein: CASSLALGGTYGYTF.

This clone was observed a single time. This chain connects TRBV29-1 to TRBJ1-1; D gene unclear. Deletions cut 3 bases from V and 7 bases from J, with 15 bases between. Germline V gene sequence: CDR1 SQVTM, CDR2 ANQGSEA. This CDR3 contains 13 residues. The CDR3 nucleotides read TGCAGCGTTGATAAGGTGGGCCAAAATGAAGCTTTCTTT. Protein: CSVDKVGQNEAFF.

This clone has just one count. This chain connects TRBV18 to TRBJ2-5; possible D gene TRBD2, 7 bases. Trimming pared 0 bases from V and 1 base from J, leaving 9 bases between. The CDR3 is made up of 15 amino acids. The V gene's germline CDR1 is KGHSH and CDR2 LQKENI. The CDR3 sequence: CASSPPGGLQETQYF. CDR3 sequence (DNA): TGTGCCAGCTCACCACCCGGGGGGCTCCAAGAGACCCAGTACTTC. Full variable domain (missing parts from reference TRBV18 and TRBJ2-5): NAGVMQNPRHLVRRRGQEARLRCSPMKGHSHVYWYRQLPEEGLKFMVYLQKENIIDESGMPKERFSAEFPKEGPSILRIQQVVRGDSAAYFCASSPPGGLQETQYFGPGTRLLVL.

Comment on this clone: Different DNA sequences within this sample yield the same CDR3. The chain links TRBV11-3 to TRBJ2-5; perhaps TRBD2 as D (6 bases). The germline CDR1 and CDR2 sequences are SGHNT and YENEEA. The CDR3 is 15 amino acids. Trimming left V 1 base short and J 0 bases short, with 9 bases between. This chain's CDR3 is CASSLAGDYQETQYF. As DNA, the CDR3 is TGTGCCAGCAGCTTAGCGGGGGACTACCAAGAGACCCAGTACTTC.

This clone was seen a single time. The chain couples TRBV18 to TRBJ1-1, with TRBD1 as a possible D gene (6 bases). The ends were cut back, 3 bases at V and 4 bases at J, with 15 bases in the middle. CDR1 KGHSH and CDR2 LQKENI come from the germline V gene. This CDR3 contains 15 residues. In nucleotides, the CDR3 is TGTGCCAGCTCACCCGGTAACGCAGGGGTCACTGAAGCTTTCTTT. It specifies CASSPGNAGVTEAFF.

This chain links TRBV3-1 (or the pseudogene TRBV3-2) with TRBJ2-7; no clear D. CDR3 length: 13 amino acids. Germline assignment: CDR1 LGHDT and CDR2 YNNKEL (reference sequence). V lost 0 bases and J 4 bases, leaving 7 bases between the germline ends. Here the CDR3 reads CASSQDSRYEQYF. The CDR3 region has the DNA TGTGCCAGCAGCCAAGATTCTAGATACGAGCAGTACTTC.

The gene calls are TRBV5-6 and TRBJ1-4; TRBD1 agrees at 7 bases. Trimming removed 3 bases from V and 0 bases from J; junction bases left unmatched: 5. The CDR3 contains 16 residues. Germline V CDR1 and CDR2: SGHDT, YYEEEE. The CDR3 bases are TGTGCCAGCAGCTGGGGACAGTTTGCAACTAATGAAAAACTGTTTTTT. It encodes CASSWGQFATNEKLFF. The whole variable domain, filled in from reference TRBV5-6 and TRBJ1-4, reads DAGVTQSPTHLIKTRGQQVTLRCSPKSGHDTVSWYQQALGQGPQFIFQYYEEEERQRGNFPDRFSGHQFPNYSSELNVNALLLGDSALYLCASSWGQFATNEKLFFGSGTQLSVL.

The chain employs TRBV2 and TRBJ2-1; 7 bases map to TRBD1. V lost 2 bases to trimming and J lost 8 bases; unmatched junction nucleotides: 12. The CDR3 contains 16 residues. From germline, CDR1 is SNHLY and CDR2 FYNNEI. CDR3 region: CASSEYRDRGRDEQFF. CDR3 sequence (DNA): TGTGCCAGCAGTGAATATCGGGACAGAGGTAGGGATGAGCAGTTCTTC.

The gene calls are TRBV18 and TRBJ2-1, with D maybe TRBD2 (5 bases). CDR1 KGHSH and CDR2 LQKENI come from the germline V gene. There are 14 residues in the CDR3. The V end lost 5 bases, the J end lost 7 bases, and 15 bases lay between the germline ends. The CDR3 loop reads CASSSIERGNEQFF. CDR3 DNA sequence: TGTGCCAGCTCATCGATTGAGCGCGGGAATGAGCAGTTCTTC.

The J gene is TRBJ2-1, the V gene TRBV11-1; 8 nucleotides line up with TRBD2. The germline CDR1 and CDR2 sequences are SGHAT and FQDESV (reference sequence). V lost 5 bases to trimming and J lost 3 bases; unmatched junction nucleotides: 0. The CDR3 runs 13 residues. In DNA form, the CDR3 reads TGTGCCAGCAGCCGGGGGGGCTACAATGAGCAGTTCTTC. Translation: CASSRGGYNEQFF.